The rows below give T cell receptor beta chains drawn from one sample of a study of CD8 T cells in ankylosing spondylitis. TCRdb re-called the 5' RACE reads with MiXCR, one entry per CDR3 protein. The repertoire holds some 270,000 distinct CDR3 sequences, over 15% seen once, with approximately 33% in the top ten. Sequenced: blood, either unsorted or a sorted T cell fraction (not recorded which). The receptors were gathered from a male donor with ankylosing spondylitis or in good health (not recorded which). Each CDR3 is given with its conserved first and last residue. A D gene is named only where the DNA matches it firmly. Some rows mark clone size as missing; the rest say once, few, many or name a class of expanded clone.

v_call	j_call	clone_size	d_call	cdr3_nt	cdr3_aa
TRBV27	TRBJ1-1	-	TRBD1	TGTGCCAGCAGTTTGTCGACAGGGGCAGCTGAAGCTTTCTTT	CASSLSTGAAEAFF
TRBV6-1	TRBJ2-7	few	TRBD2	TGTGCCAGCAGTGATTTTCTAGCGGGGAGTGGGGACGAGCAGTACTTC	CASSDFLAGSGDEQYF
TRBV5-6	TRBJ2-2	-	-	TGTGCCAGCAGCTTGGGGTGCCTCACCGGGGAGCTGTTTTTT	CASSLGCLTGELFF
TRBV29-1	TRBJ2-7	many	TRBD2	TGCAGCGTTGAAGATCGTACTAGCGAATCTTACGAGCAGTACTTC	CSVEDRTSESYEQYF
TRBV5-6	TRBJ2-1	-	-	TGTGCCAGCAGCTTGCTTAGCGGAGGGACCCTAGTGGAGCAGTTCTTC	CASSLLSGGTLVEQFF
TRBV20-1	TRBJ1-1	many	-	TGCAGTGCTCGGGAAGGGAGCCTGAACACTGAAGCTTTCTTT	CSAREGSLNTEAFF
TRBV5-1	TRBJ2-3	-	TRBD2	TGCGCCAGCAGTTATATAGCGGGAGGCGCAGGTACGCAGTATTTT	CASSYIAGGAGTQYF
TRBV4-3	TRBJ2-3	few	TRBD1	TGCGCCAGCAGCCAAGATCTGGCAGGGGGCGCAGATACGCAGTATTTT	CASSQDLAGGADTQYF
TRBV4-1	TRBJ2-7	-	-	TGCGCCAGCAGCCAAGATCCTCTAACAGGGATCGAGCAGTACTTC	CASSQDPLTGIEQYF
TRBV29-1	TRBJ1-1	-	-	TGCAGCTCCCTAGGGGTTATGAACACTGAAGCTTTCTTT	CSSLGVMNTEAFF
TRBV6-6	TRBJ2-1	once	-	TGTGCCAGCAGTTACATTCGGGATGAGCAGTTCTTC	CASSYIRDEQFF
TRBV11-1	TRBJ2-5	-	TRBD1	TGTGCCAGCACCCGGGACAGGTGGGGTATCGGCGAGACCCAGTACTTC	CASTRDRWGIGETQYF
TRBV27	TRBJ2-7	few	-	TGTGCCAGCAGTTTATCGCCAGGCTCCATCGAGCAGTACTTC	CASSLSPGSIEQYF
TRBV20-1	TRBJ2-1	few	-	TGCAGTGCTAGAGATTATAATGCGGGGAATGAGCAGTTCTTC	CSARDYNAGNEQFF
TRBV18	TRBJ2-7	-	TRBD2	TGTGCCAGCTCACCGAGCGGGGACCACTACGAGCAGTACTTC	CASSPSGDHYEQYF
TRBV29-1	TRBJ2-1	-	-	TGCAGCGTTGAAGTGGGGAGCAATGAGCAGTTCTTC	CSVEVGSNEQFF
TRBV15	TRBJ2-6	once	-	TGTGCCACCACGACGTTAACGGAGGGGCGGTTC	CATTTLTEGRF
TRBV12-3/TRBV12-4	TRBJ1-5	many	-	TGTGCCAGCAGTTTAAGCCAGGTAGGATCTACAAATCAGCCCCAGCATTTT	CASSLSQVGSTNQPQHF
TRBV20-1	TRBJ2-5	-	-	TGCAGTGCTAGAGATGACTACTCAAAGGGAGAGACCCAGTACTTC	CSARDDYSKGETQYF
TRBV29-1	TRBJ2-1	-	TRBD2	TGCAGCGTTGATGGGGGGACTAGCGGGCTTTACAATGAGCAGTTCTTC	CSVDGGTSGLYNEQFF
TRBV20-1	TRBJ2-3	-	TRBD2	TGCAGTGCTTGGACTAGCGGGAGTGAAGTCACAGATACGCAGTATTTT	CSAWTSGSEVTDTQYF
TRBV5-1	TRBJ2-7	-	TRBD1	TGCGCCAGCAGCAAAGAACAGGGGGGCGAGCAGTACTTC	CASSKEQGGEQYF
TRBV5-1	TRBJ2-3	-	-	TGCGCCAGCAGCTTGCCCCGGGACCTCACAGATACGCAGTATTTT	CASSLPRDLTDTQYF
TRBV12-3/TRBV12-4	TRBJ2-5	few	TRBD2	TGTGCCAGCAGCCCGGGGCCTAGCGGACTACAAGAGACCCAGTACTTC	CASSPGPSGLQETQYF
TRBV6-2/TRBV6-3	TRBJ2-4	-	-	TGTGCCAGCACCCTTGGGCAGGGAGCAGCCAAAAACATTCAGTACTTC	CASTLGQGAAKNIQYF
TRBV11-2	TRBJ2-6	few	-	TGTGCCAGTCGGGCAGCCGGGGCCAACGTCCTGACTTTC	CASRAAGANVLTF
TRBV12-3/TRBV12-4	TRBJ1-4	-	TRBD1	TGTGCCAGCAGCCCAGGACAGGGGGATGAAAAACTGTTTTTT	CASSPGQGDEKLFF
TRBV3-1	TRBJ2-7	-	-	TGTGCCAGCAGCCCGTCTGGGGGCGGGAGTCTAGACGAGCAGTACTTC	CASSPSGGGSLDEQYF
TRBV5-5	TRBJ2-1	many	TRBD1	TGTGCCAGCAGCCTCCAATTACAGGGGAGAACCTACAATGAGCAGTTCTTC	CASSLQLQGRTYNEQFF
TRBV9	TRBJ2-7	few	TRBD1	TGTGCCAGCAGCGTAGATTCGGGACAGGTCTACGAGCAGTACTTC	CASSVDSGQVYEQYF
TRBV20-1	TRBJ2-1	-	TRBD1	TGCAGTGCTGGGGGGCGGACAGGGTGGGACTTAAATGAGCAGTTCTTC	CSAGGRTGWDLNEQFF
TRBV7-6	TRBJ2-7	many	TRBD1	TGTGCCAGCAGCCAGCAAGGAGGGACAGGGAAACCCTACGAGCAGTACTTC	CASSQQGGTGKPYEQYF
TRBV6-1	TRBJ2-2	-	-	TGTGCCAGCAGCCTTAGCGGGAACACCGGGGAGCTGTTTTTT	CASSLSGNTGELFF
TRBV6-5	TRBJ2-7	many	TRBD1	TGTGCCAGCAGTTGGGACAGCTCCTACGAGCAGTACTTC	CASSWDSSYEQYF
TRBV4-3	TRBJ2-5	many	TRBD1	TGCGCCAGCAGCCAAGATATGGGGACAGGGGTTGAGACCCAGTACTTC	CASSQDMGTGVETQYF
TRBV5-6	TRBJ2-7	many	TRBD2	TGTGCCAGCAGCTTTTCTGCGGGAGGGGCCTACGAGCAGTACTTC	CASSFSAGGAYEQYF
TRBV28	TRBJ2-3	few	-	TGTGCCAGCAGTTTATTGCTCAGGGAAGGCACAGATACGCAGTATTTT	CASSLLLREGTDTQYF
TRBV13	TRBJ2-3	few	-	TGTGCCAGCAGCTTGACCCTGGGGCTGGGAAAGGGGAGCACAGATACGCAGTATTTT	CASSLTLGLGKGSTDTQYF
TRBV29-1	TRBJ2-5	few	-	TGCAGCGTTGAAGCTTGGGCAGAAGAGACCCAGTACTTC	CSVEAWAEETQYF
TRBV15	TRBJ2-3	many	TRBD1	TGTGCCACCAGCAGAGATGGGCCCGGGACAGGGAGCACAGATACGCAGTATTTT	CATSRDGPGTGSTDTQYF
TRBV12-3/TRBV12-4	TRBJ2-2	-	-	TGTGCCAGCAGTTTAGCGGGGGAGACCGGGGAGCTGTTTTTT	CASSLAGETGELFF
TRBV9	TRBJ2-7	few	-	TGTGCCAGCAGCGGACACAACAGGGTACCTTCCAGCTCCTACGAGCAGTACTTC	CASSGHNRVPSSSYEQYF
TRBV6-5	TRBJ2-7	few	-	TGTGCCAGCAGTTACTCGGGTCCTTCCGAGCAGTACTTC	CASSYSGPSEQYF
TRBV29-1	TRBJ2-3	many	TRBD2	TGCAGCGTTGAAGTCAAGCGGGAGTCATCAGATACGCAGTATTTT	CSVEVKRESSDTQYF
TRBV13	TRBJ2-5	few	-	TGTGCCAGCAGCTTCTCGGCTAGCAGTCAAGAGACCCAGTACTTC	CASSFSASSQETQYF
TRBV4-1	TRBJ1-1	-	TRBD1	TGCGCCAGCAGCCAATCAGGACAGGGGGCTGTCACTGAAGCTTTCTTT	CASSQSGQGAVTEAFF